This TCR beta chain was sequenced in a study of cytomegalovirus exposure and HLA in healthy donors. A note on this clone: The antigen remains unidentified.

PCR used 60 Vbeta primers and 13 Jbeta primers. Method: immunoSEQ multiplex PCR; TCRdb's copy keeps in-frame clones and lacks some. The sample holds approximately 170,000 clones; around three quarters are singletons and the top ten take more than 2%. General observations from the study: TRBV6-2, TRBV6-3 and other indistinguishable V segments were excluded. Evidence from a later analysis indicated that most CMV-associated TCR beta chains looked HLA-restricted.

The CDR3 has 16 residues. V was cut by 0 bases and J by 9 bases, with 18 bases left in between. Germline CDR1 reads LGHNA; CDR2 reads YSLEER. The chain couples TRBV4-3 to TRBJ2-1; the D gene is possibly TRBD1 (8 bases). The material sequenced was PBMCs. The clonotype comes from a woman in her twenties or thirties in good health and CMV-seropositive. The CDR3 here is CASSQDPGNRGGEQFF. For the CDR3, the DNA is TGCGCCAGCAGCCAAGATCCCGGGAACAGGGGGGGTGAGCAGTTCTTC.